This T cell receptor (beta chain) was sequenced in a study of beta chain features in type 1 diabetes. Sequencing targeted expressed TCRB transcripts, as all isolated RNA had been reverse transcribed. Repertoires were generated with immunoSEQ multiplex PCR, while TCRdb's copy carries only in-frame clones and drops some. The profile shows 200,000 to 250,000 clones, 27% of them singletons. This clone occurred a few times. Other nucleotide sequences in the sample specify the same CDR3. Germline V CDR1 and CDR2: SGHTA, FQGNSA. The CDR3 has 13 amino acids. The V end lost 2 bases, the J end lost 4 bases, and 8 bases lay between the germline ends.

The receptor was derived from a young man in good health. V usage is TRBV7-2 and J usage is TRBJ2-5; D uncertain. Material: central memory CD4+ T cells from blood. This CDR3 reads CASSLRRSETQYF. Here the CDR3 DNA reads TGTGCCAGCAGCTTAAGAAGGTCAGAGACCCAGTACTTC.